Given below is one TCR beta chain in context. The clone's antigen remains unknown. No much larger clone is present one base from it, and per-base qualities are unavailable. This sample was included in a study of blood T cell repertoires in COVID-19 (dated by TCRdb to the early 2020s). With respect to the entire study: The collaborator samples originated in the United States, Italy and Spain and spanned the acute and convalescent phases of COVID-19. The material from the prospective study consisted of cDNA or gDNA derived from T cells, B-cell-depleted T cells, or PBMCs. Subjects who had been exposed to COVID-19, were actively infected with it, or had recovered from it provided the deeply sampled blood TCRbeta repertoires that made up the dataset. The repertoires were released in a freely available public database intended as a resource for research on the immune response to SARS-CoV-2. Samples were obtained from the ongoing ImmuneRACE study (first 160 participants) and from over 1,000 subjects provided by 6 global collaborators. Sample metadata almost always included a de-identified subject ID, COVID-19 status, age in years and sex. HLA class I and class II types, where available, came from metadata supplied by the sample provider rather than from assay-based typing. Study-level results and caveats: The amount of clinical and demographic metadata varied by source and participant and was provided uncurated.

One collaborating source in Seattle enrolled patients while the patients were actively infected and followed the patients over time throughout the course of disease. Whole blood was collected in K2EDTA tubes by collaborating institutions according to the institutions' own protocols. For TCRbeta analysis, collaborators shipped samples in one of three forms: frozen whole blood, isolated PBMCs, or DNA extracted from either of those sample types. TCRbeta CDR3 regions were amplified from genomic DNA by means of the immunoSEQ Assay, a bias-controlled multiplex PCR. Under the source paper's analysis protocol: Nucleated cell counts per sample were estimated from amplification of reference gene primers within the assay. To quantify the absolute abundance of each unique TCRbeta CDR3 rearrangement, sequence reads were collapsed and filtered. For each sample, productive Simpson clonality was calculated by taking the square root of Simpson's diversity index across productive rearrangements. What TCRdb holds here is the immuneACCESS table cut down to in-frame rearrangements. Part of the clones is not present; checked against another copy, under half of the missing clones reflect an unresolved V gene, and the others are unexplained. V and J calls and clone size come straight from that table; D and trimming were deduced from the DNA. In this sample the table shows just over 250,000 clones, 75% to 90% of which occur a single time. The ten largest clones represent roughly 10% of the sample.

CDR1 and CDR2 are drawn from the germline V gene (reference sequence): LNHDA, SQIVND. The CDR3 numbers 15 residues from cysteine through phenylalanine. Only CDR3 DNA remains: 45 bases, in frame from the first base. V loses 6 bases of germline sequence and J loses 1 base, and the interval between the two ends is 13 bases. In this chain, TRBV19 is recombined with TRBJ1-3, and TRBD1 may be the D gene, going by 6 matching bases. The specimen was peripheral blood. The sequence came from a woman between 65 and 79 years old with COVID-19, enrolled during active disease. The DNA sequence reads TGTGCCAGTAGACCACAGGGATCGTCTGGAAACACCATATATTTT. It translates as CASRPQGSSGNTIYF. Reference TRBV19 and TRBJ1-3 proteins supply the regions before and after the CDR3; the full variable domain is: DGGITQSPKYLFRKEGQNVTLSCEQNLNHDAMYWYRQDPGQGLRLIYYSQIVNDFQKGDIAEGYSVSREKKESFPLTVTSAQKNPTAFYLCASRPQGSSGNTIYFGEGSWLTVV.